This T cell receptor beta chain was sequenced during a study of T cell responses to AZD1222 COVID-19 vaccine. Produced via immunoSEQ multiplex PCR; TCRdb's table is partial and in-frame only. Counted here are some 120,000 clones, about nine tenths occurring once; the ten biggest clones make up roughly a tenth. Trimming cost V 0 bases and J 10 bases, with 4 bases left between them. The CDR3 has 11 residues. Germline-derived CDR1 and CDR2 are MNHNY and SVGAGI (reference sequence). The clonotype comes from an adult who received the AZD1222 COVID-19 vaccine. The chain carries TRBV6-6 and TRBJ2-1, with D hard to call. The sample here was peripheral blood, taken 28 days after the second AZD1222 dose. CDR3 DNA: TGTGCCAGCAGTTACTCACAGGAGCAGTTCTTC. Amino acid sequence: CASSYSQEQFF.